This entry is about one T cell receptor beta chain. Its antigen remains unknown. The data were taken from a study of memory B cells and T cells in multiple sclerosis. The germline CDR1 and CDR2 sequences are MNHEY and SVGAGI. There are 14 residues in the CDR3. J was trimmed by 6 bases and V by 2 bases; bases with no gene match: 5. TCRdb's copy holds only in-frame clones and misses some; the assay was immunoSEQ multiplex PCR. Among roughly 320 clones listed, roughly 91% were seen once. Separate sequencing covered autoproliferating (CFSE-dim) and non-proliferating (CFSE-high) T cells from stimulus-free culture. Fewer than 55 million CFSE-labeled PBMCs were cultured six to seven days unstimulated, then replicate wells were pooled. PBMCs were labeled with about 0.5 uM CFSE and cultured without exogenous stimuli.

The clonotype was recovered from a human donor with multiple sclerosis. The gene calls are TRBV6-5 and TRBJ2-3; 7 positions agree with TRBD1. The source material was PBMCs from blood kept in culture. Here the CDR3 DNA reads TGTGCCAGCAGTTACATGCAGGGGGAGGATACGCAGTATTTT. Protein: CASSYMQGEDTQYF.